This T cell receptor (beta chain) was captured in a study of blood T cell repertoires in COVID-19. This CDR3 comprises 15 residues. V lost 2 bases to trimming and J lost 5 bases; unmatched junction nucleotides: 4. Germline loops: CDR1 LGHNA, CDR2 YNFKEQ. Assay: immunoSEQ multiplex PCR; the TCRdb copy retains only in-frame clones and omits some. This table holds roughly 230,000 clones, about 88% found once. The receptor was isolated from a man between 70 and 80 years old with acute or convalescent COVID-19. The rearrangement links TRBV4-2 to TRBJ1-4; 8 bases map to TRBD1. Material for sequencing was peripheral blood. CDR3 DNA sequence: TGTGCCAGCAGCCAACTGACAGGGGCGAATGAAAAACTGTTTTTT. It translates to CASSQLTGANEKLFF.